This entry lists 2 T cell receptor beta chains sequenced from one sample in a study of cytomegalovirus exposure and HLA in healthy donors (dated by TCRdb to about 2017). The library was made by the immunoSEQ multiplex PCR assay. The multiplex PCR relied on a mix of 60 forward primers for TCR Vbeta segments and 13 reverse primers for TCR Jbeta segments. TCRdb retrieved this table from immuneACCESS and kept in-frame rearrangements only. Not all clones are present; in checked studies, unresolved V genes account for under half, and no reason is known for the remainder. The sample data list over 150,000 clones, and over 75% of these were observed just once. In total, the top ten clones hold about 2.5% of the sample. Sequences were obtained from PBMCs. These receptors were obtained from a male donor in good health and CMV-seronegative.

This clone showed up just once. The CDR3 here is CASSLLQGDSYEQYF. CDR3 bases: TGCGCCAGCAGCTTGTTACAGGGGGACTCCTACGAGCAGTACTTC. The chain carries TRBV5-1 and TRBJ2-7; TRBD1 matches 8 bases. Germline CDR1 and CDR2: SGHRS and YFSETQ. V was pared by 1 base and J by 0 bases, with 3 bases of the junction left unmatched. This CDR3 contains 15 residues. Supplemented by reference TRBV5-1 and TRBJ2-7, the full variable domain reads KAGVTQTPRYLIKTRGQQVTLSCSPISGHRSVSWYQQTPGQGLQFLFEYFSETQRNKGNFPGRFSGRQFSNSRSEMNVSTLELGDSALYLCASSLLQGDSYEQYFGPGTRLTVT.

The chain employs TRBV2 and TRBJ2-1; 8 bases match TRBD2. The CDR3 totals 13 residues. Germline CDR1 and CDR2: SNHLY and FYNNEI. Trimming removed 7 bases from V and 10 bases from J; junction bases left unmatched: 9. This chain's CDR3 is CASTLREGPEQFF. In DNA form, the CDR3 reads TGTGCCAGCACCCTCCGGGAGGGGCCGGAGCAGTTCTTC.